This T cell receptor (beta chain) originates from a study of OX40 agonist ivuxolimab in advanced cancers. About the study: The study treated patients with ivuxolimab, an agonistic anti-OX40 (CD134) antibody. General study points: Both CD4+ and CD8+ T cell populations in blood had undergone clonal expansion by week 6 at 0.1 to 3.0 mg/kg.

The trim removed 6 bases at V and 7 bases at J, leaving 6 bases unmatched. Germline V gene data show CDR1 as MNHEY and CDR2 as SVGAGI. This CDR3 contains 13 residues. Profiled with immunoSEQ multiplex PCR; TCRdb holds only in-frame clones, not every one. The table has roughly 70,000 clones, approximately 81% seen once. Remarks on this clone: The antigen is unknown. Just one base apart from a much larger clone, this may be a read error.

This receptor was identified in an adult with an advanced solid tumor such as melanoma, head and neck, liver or kidney cancer. The sequencing used CD4+ or CD8+ T cells sorted from blood, collected in a trial of the OX40 agonist ivuxolimab. The chain links TRBV6-5 to TRBJ1-3; 7 nucleotides agree with TRBD1. The CDR3 bases are TGTGCCAGCAGCCCCGACAGGGTGAACACCATATATTTT. Its protein product is CASSPDRVNTIYF.